The rows below give T cell receptor beta chains drawn from one sample of a study of vaccination effects on CD4 cells after COVID-19. TCRdb's copy holds only in-frame clones and misses some; the assay was immunoSEQ multiplex PCR. The sample yields some 70,000 clones, 81% seen once. Their antigens remain unidentified. The starting material was CD4+ T cells from PBMCs cultured with HCoV-229E spike peptides, obtained after COVID-19 vaccination. Receptor source: a human donor who received a COVID-19 vaccine. The CDR3 runs from the conserved cysteine through the conserved F or W. Each record gives: clone size, J gene, D gene, V gene, CDR3 protein, CDR3 DNA. The D gene is left open where the match is weak. Some rows mark clone size as missing; the rest say once, few, many or name a class of expanded clone.

size: once
J: TRBJ2-3
D: .
V: TRBV4-1
CDR3: CASSHLVDRTDTQYF
DNA: TGCGCCAGCAGCCACCTAGTGGACCGCACAGATACGCAGTATTTT

size: .
J: TRBJ2-1
D: .
V: TRBV10-3
CDR3: CAISPNNNEQFF
DNA: TGTGCCATCAGCCCTAACAACAATGAGCAGTTCTTC

size: .
J: TRBJ1-1
D: .
V: TRBV16
CDR3: CASSQGVNTEAFF
DNA: TGTGCCAGCAGCCAAGGGGTGAACACTGAAGCTTTCTTT

size: .
J: TRBJ1-6
D: .
V: TRBV6-5
CDR3: CASSYSKWGPNSPLHF
DNA: TGTGCCAGCAGTTACTCGAAATGGGGGCCAAATTCACCCCTCCACTTT

size: .
J: TRBJ1-3
D: .
V: TRBV3-1/TRBV3-2
CDR3: CASTRQASGNTIYF
DNA: TGTGCCAGCACCCGACAAGCCTCTGGAAACACCATATATTTT

size: .
J: TRBJ1-1
D: .
V: TRBV19
CDR3: CASSISGALNTEAFF
DNA: TGTGCCAGTAGTATATCGGGGGCCCTGAACACTGAAGCTTTCTTT

size: .
J: TRBJ2-5
D: TRBD1
V: TRBV6-6
CDR3: CASSSTDRGGETQYF
DNA: TGTGCCAGCAGTTCGACCGACAGGGGCGGAGAGACCCAGTACTTC

size: .
J: TRBJ1-5
D: TRBD1
V: TRBV30
CDR3: CAWSPVRTGTSNQPQHF
DNA: TGTGCCTGGAGTCCCGTCCGGACAGGGACTAGCAATCAGCCCCAGCATTTT

size: .
J: TRBJ2-1
D: TRBD2
V: TRBV14
CDR3: CASSQGLAGLGDEQFF
DNA: TGTGCCAGCAGCCAAGGATTAGCGGGGTTAGGCGATGAGCAGTTCTTC

size: .
J: TRBJ2-1
D: TRBD2
V: TRBV11-3
CDR3: CASSPSGVYNEQFF
DNA: TGTGCCAGCAGCCCAAGCGGGGTCTACAATGAGCAGTTCTTC

size: few
J: TRBJ2-1
D: TRBD1
V: TRBV6-1
CDR3: CASSDRDRGLNEQFF
DNA: TGTGCCAGCAGTGACCGGGACAGGGGGTTAAATGAGCAGTTCTTC